The 18 T cell receptor beta chains below were found in one sample sequenced in a study of T cells in Graves' hyperthyroidism and ophthalmopathy. The CDR3 regions of TCR beta were amplified from RNA transcripts. HTBI primers were employed in a first-round RT-PCR of the TCR CDR3. TCRdb recomputed calls from the multiplex PCR reads with MiXCR, one row per CDR3 protein. Of more than 600,000 distinct CDR3 sequences listed, approximately 16% are singletons. The source material was blood. The receptor source for this set is a young man with Graves' hyperthyroidism.

This clonotype was counted a few times. V gene TRBV19 combines with J gene TRBJ2-5, with 9 bases fitting TRBD2. The germline CDR1 and CDR2 sequences are LNHDA and SQIVND (reference sequence). The J segment lost 0 bases and the V segment lost 3 bases, leaving 2 bases of the junction unmatched. This CDR3 has 15 residues. CDR3: CASSITSGYQETQYF. For the CDR3, the DNA is TGTGCCAGTAGTATTACTAGCGGGTACCAAGAGACCCAGTACTTC. Full variable domain (outside the CDR3, taken from reference TRBV19 and TRBJ2-5): DGGITQSPKYLFRKEGQNVTLSCEQNLNHDAMYWYRQDPGQGLRLIYYSQIVNDFQKGDIAEGYSVSREKKESFPLTVTSAQKNPTAFYLCASSITSGYQETQYFGPGTRLLVL.

This clonotype was observed at least ten times. The chain links TRBV7-3 to TRBJ2-2; no definite D call. The CDR3 length is 11 residues. Germline V CDR1 and CDR2: SGHTA, FQGTGA. Trimming shortened V by 8 bases and J by 5 bases, and 6 bases separated the two germline ends. The CDR3 region has the DNA TGTGCCAGCGGGAAGACCGGGGAGCTGTTTTTT. This sequence encodes CASGKTGELFF.

In the case of this clonotype: With a much larger clone just one base away, this may be a read error. V is TRBV12-5 and J is TRBJ2-7, with D possibly matching TRBD2 (5 bases). The germline CDR1 and CDR2 sequences are LGHNT and FRNRAP. This CDR3 has 13 amino acids. Deletions cut 5 bases from V and 6 bases from J, with 14 bases between. CDR3 bases: TGTGCTAGTGGTCCCAGAGAGGGCTCCGAGCAGTACTTC. This gives the protein CASGPREGSEQYF.

This clonotype was detected a few times. CDR3 in amino acids: CASRAGGYNEQFF. Written as DNA, the CDR3 is TGTGCCAGCAGAGCGGGAGGGTACAATGAGCAGTTCTTC. This rearrangement joins TRBV28 to TRBJ2-1; 10 bases are shared with TRBD2. After removal of 6 bases from V and 4 bases from J, the junction contained 0 bases not matched to a gene. The CDR3 covers 13 residues. Germline V gene lookup returns CDR1 MDHEN and CDR2 SYDVKM. The whole variable domain, filled in from reference TRBV28 and TRBJ2-1, reads DVKVTQSSRYLVKRTGEKVFLECVQDMDHENMFWYRQDPGLGLRLIYFSYDVKMKEKGDIPEGYSVSREKKERFSLILESASTNQTSMYLCASRAGGYNEQFFGPGTRLTVL.

This clonotype was found a few times. J is TRBJ2-1 and V is TRBV20-1; D possibly uses TRBD1 or TRBD2 (5 bases each). The CDR3 contains 13 residues. Trimming shortened V by 3 bases and J by 2 bases, and 8 bases separated the two germline ends. Germline-derived CDR1 and CDR2 are DFQATT and SNEGSKA (reference sequence). This chain's CDR3 is CSASGAAYNEQFF. CDR3 bases: TGCAGTGCTAGCGGGGCCGCCTACAATGAGCAGTTCTTC.

The sample holds many counts of this clonotype. The gene calls are TRBV24-1 and TRBJ2-5; 8 nucleotides agree with TRBD1. The CDR3 consists of 15 residues. V shed 4 bases and J 1 base; nucleotides not matched to a gene: 4. Germline V lookup: CDR1 KGHDR, CDR2 SFDVKD. CDR3 nucleotide sequence: TGTGCCACCAGTGACTCCGGGACAGGCCAAGAGACCCAGTACTTC. It yields the protein CATSDSGTGQETQYF.

The chain has TRBV2 and TRBJ2-7; tentative D call: TRBD2 (5 bases). Germline V lookup: CDR1 SNHLY, CDR2 FYNNEI. Trimming shortened V by 2 bases and J by 4 bases, and 9 bases separated the two germline ends. The CDR3 is 13 amino acids. The CDR3 region has the DNA TGTGCCAGCAGTGAAAACGGGATATACGAGCAGTACTTC. This codes for CASSENGIYEQYF.

This chain joins TRBV7-9 and TRBJ1-5, with 9 bases aligning to TRBD1. The germline gives CDR1 SEHNR, CDR2 FQNEAQ (reference sequence). V lost 4 bases to trimming and J lost 4 bases; unmatched junction nucleotides: 11. The CDR3 extends over 17 amino acids. In nucleotides, the CDR3 is TGTGCCAGCAGCTCTCCTACAGGGGGCGCCGGGAATCAGCCCCAGCATTTT. This sequence encodes CASSSPTGGAGNQPQHF.

Many counts were recorded for this clonotype. The chain carries TRBV27 and TRBJ2-3; weak D call: TRBD1 (6 bases). The CDR3 is 14 residues long. V dropped 6 bases and J dropped 4 bases, with 14 bases sitting between them. Looked up from germline, CDR1 is MNHEY and CDR2 is SMNVEV (reference sequence). The DNA of the CDR3 is TGTGCCAGCAGAAGGCAGGGGTTTGCAGATACGCAGTATTTT. As protein: CASRRQGFADTQYF.

This sequence joins TRBV4-1 and TRBJ2-3, with TRBD2 matching 13 bases. The CDR3 runs 18 residues. CDR1 and CDR2 (germline): MGHRA, YSYEKL. V was pared by 2 bases and J by 5 bases, with 10 bases of the junction left unmatched. DNA of the CDR3: TGCGCCAGCAGCCAACACTCAACTAGCGGGAGGGCCGGAGATACGCAGTATTTT. Its translation is CASSQHSTSGRAGDTQYF.

This clonotype was counted between two and nine times. This chain connects TRBV6-2 or TRBV6-3 to TRBJ2-1, with 7 bases fitting TRBD2. The V and J ends lost 2 bases and 4 bases, in that order; junction bases with no gene match: 8. The CDR3 contains 16 residues. Germline CDR1 reads MNHEY; CDR2 reads SVGEGT. The CDR3 sequence: CASSYPLADNYNEQFF. The CDR3 coding sequence is TGTGCCAGCAGTTACCCTCTAGCGGATAATTACAATGAGCAGTTCTTC.

The chain combines TRBV9 with TRBJ2-1; TRBD2 matches 13 bases. With V trimmed by 3 bases and J by 7 bases, 4 bases remained unmatched. CDR3 length: 15 residues. Germline CDR1 and CDR2: SGDLS and YYNGEE. The CDR3 coding sequence is TGTGCCAGCAGCGCCGGGACTAGCGGGGTAAATGAGCAGTTCTTC. Its protein product is CASSAGTSGVNEQFF.

In its sample, this clonotype was seen many times. The chain recombines TRBV20-1 with TRBJ2-7; D tentatively fits TRBD1 or TRBD2 (5 bases each). The CDR3 covers 13 residues. CDR1 is DFQATT, CDR2 SNEGSKA, per germline (reference sequence). V shed 2 bases and J shed 2 bases, with 10 bases lying between them. The chain's CDR3 is CSARRQGPYEQYF. CDR3 nucleotides: TGCAGTGCTAGACGGCAGGGACCCTACGAGCAGTACTTC.

This clonotype was observed many times. This chain uses TRBV11-1 with TRBJ2-1; 11 nucleotides align to TRBD2. In germline, CDR1 is SGHAT, CDR2 FQDESV (reference sequence). V shed 5 bases, J shed 4 bases, and the junction held 7 bases outside the gene matches. The CDR3 length is 16 residues. CDR3 protein: CASSPPGLAEYNEQFF. The CDR3 nucleotides read TGTGCCAGCAGCCCCCCGGGACTAGCGGAATACAATGAGCAGTTCTTC.

This clonotype turned up a few times. The CDR3 nucleotides read TGTGCCAGTAGTATTGGCGGGGGGGATGAGCAGTTCTTC. It yields the protein CASSIGGGDEQFF. The chain carries TRBV19 and TRBJ2-1; 9 bases match TRBD2. The CDR3 is made up of 13 amino acids. Germline CDR1 is LNHDA and CDR2 is SQIVND (reference sequence). V lost 3 bases to trimming and J lost 8 bases; unmatched junction nucleotides: 2.

This clonotype was seen at least ten times. The V gene is TRBV18, the J gene TRBJ2-7; 9 bases fit TRBD2. J gave up 6 bases and V 6 bases, and 9 bases lay outside the gene matches. This CDR3 comprises 14 residues. Germline V gene lookup returns CDR1 KGHSH and CDR2 LQKENI. The CDR3, as DNA: TGTGCCAGCTCCCCTTCAGCGGGAGGCCCCGAGCAGTACTTC. This encodes CASSPSAGGPEQYF.

This clonotype was picked up many times. V is TRBV6-2 or TRBV6-3 and J is TRBJ2-3, with TRBD2 identical over 8 bases. The length of the CDR3 is 16 residues. The V and J ends lost 1 base and 6 bases, in that order; junction bases with no gene match: 9. Germline CDR1 and CDR2: MNHEY and SVGEGT. The CDR3 nucleotides read TGTGCCAGCAGTTACTACACTAGCGGTGGCAGGGATACGCAGTATTTT. It is translated as CASSYYTSGGRDTQYF.

This clonotype has ten or more counts. The J gene is TRBJ2-1, the V gene TRBV6-1, with D possibly being TRBD2 (5 bases). The CDR3 consists of 17 residues. V lost 5 bases and J 10 bases, leaving 27 bases between the germline ends. CDR1 is MNHNS, CDR2 SASEGT, per germline. The CDR3 sequence: CASSYSVDSSLVGEQFF. The CDR3 nucleotides read TGTGCCAGCAGTTATAGCGTAGACTCCTCCCTGGTAGGAGAGCAGTTCTTC.